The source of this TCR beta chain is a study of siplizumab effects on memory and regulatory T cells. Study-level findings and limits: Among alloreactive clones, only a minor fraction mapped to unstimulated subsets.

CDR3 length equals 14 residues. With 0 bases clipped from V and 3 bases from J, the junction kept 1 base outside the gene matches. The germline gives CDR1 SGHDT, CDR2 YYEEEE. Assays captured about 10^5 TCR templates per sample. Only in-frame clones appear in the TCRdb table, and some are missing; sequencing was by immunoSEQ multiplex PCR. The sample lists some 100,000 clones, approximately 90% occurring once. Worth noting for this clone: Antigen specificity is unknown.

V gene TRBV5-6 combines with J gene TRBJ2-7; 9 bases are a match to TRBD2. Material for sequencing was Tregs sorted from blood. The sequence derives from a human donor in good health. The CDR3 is CASSLGLADYEQYF. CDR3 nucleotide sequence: TGTGCCAGCAGCTTGGGACTAGCGGACTACGAGCAGTACTTC.